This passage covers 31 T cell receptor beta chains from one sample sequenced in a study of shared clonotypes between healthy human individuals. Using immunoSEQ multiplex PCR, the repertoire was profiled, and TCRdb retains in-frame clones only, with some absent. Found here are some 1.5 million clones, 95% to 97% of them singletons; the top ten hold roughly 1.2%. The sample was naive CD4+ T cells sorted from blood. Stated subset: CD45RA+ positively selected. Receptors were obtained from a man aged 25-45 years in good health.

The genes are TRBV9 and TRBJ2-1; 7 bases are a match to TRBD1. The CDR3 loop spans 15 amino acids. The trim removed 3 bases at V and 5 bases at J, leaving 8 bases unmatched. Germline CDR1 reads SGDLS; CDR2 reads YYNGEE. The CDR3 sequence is CASSATGTANNEQFF. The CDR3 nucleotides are TGTGCCAGCAGCGCCACCGGGACAGCGAACAATGAGCAGTTCTTC.

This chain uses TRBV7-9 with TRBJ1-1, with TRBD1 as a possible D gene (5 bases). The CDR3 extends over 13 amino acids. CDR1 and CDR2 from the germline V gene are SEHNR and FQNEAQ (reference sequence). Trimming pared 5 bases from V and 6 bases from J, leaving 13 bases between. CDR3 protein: CASSLGTAAEAFF. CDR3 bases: TGTGCCAGCAGCCTGGGGACCGCGGCTGAAGCTTTCTTT.

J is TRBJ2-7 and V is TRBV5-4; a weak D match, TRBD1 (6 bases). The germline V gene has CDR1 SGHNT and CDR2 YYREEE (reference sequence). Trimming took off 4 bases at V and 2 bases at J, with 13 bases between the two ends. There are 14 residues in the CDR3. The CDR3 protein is CASSPGQRTYEQYF. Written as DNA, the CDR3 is TGTGCCAGCAGCCCCGGACAGCGAACCTACGAGCAGTACTTC.

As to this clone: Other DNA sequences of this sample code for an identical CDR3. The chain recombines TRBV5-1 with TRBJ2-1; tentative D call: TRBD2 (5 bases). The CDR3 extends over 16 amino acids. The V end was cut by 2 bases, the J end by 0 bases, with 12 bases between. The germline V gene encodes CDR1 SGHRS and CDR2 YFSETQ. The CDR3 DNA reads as TGCGCCAGCAGCTTAGCCTTAGGGAGCTCCTACAATGAGCAGTTCTTC. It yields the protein CASSLALGSSYNEQFF.

CDR3 DNA sequence: TGCGCCAGCAGCTTACAGGGCGGGGAGCTGTTTTTT. It translates to CASSLQGGELFF. The chain combines TRBV5-1 with TRBJ2-2; a possible D gene is TRBD1 (6 bases). Per the germline V gene, CDR1 is SGHRS and CDR2 is YFSETQ. V dropped 2 bases and J dropped 7 bases, with 6 bases sitting between them. This CDR3 has 12 amino acids. The full variable domain, completed using reference TRBV5-1 and TRBJ2-2, is KAGVTQTPRYLIKTRGQQVTLSCSPISGHRSVSWYQQTPGQGLQFLFEYFSETQRNKGNFPGRFSGRQFSNSRSEMNVSTLELGDSALYLCASSLQGGELFFGEGSRLTVL.

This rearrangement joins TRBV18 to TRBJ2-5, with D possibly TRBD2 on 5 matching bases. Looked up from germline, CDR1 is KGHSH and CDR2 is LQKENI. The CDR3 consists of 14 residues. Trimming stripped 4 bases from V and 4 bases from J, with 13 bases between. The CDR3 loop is CASSLVAGGETQYF. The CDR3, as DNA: TGTGCCAGCTCACTGGTTGCCGGAGGAGAGACCCAGTACTTC.

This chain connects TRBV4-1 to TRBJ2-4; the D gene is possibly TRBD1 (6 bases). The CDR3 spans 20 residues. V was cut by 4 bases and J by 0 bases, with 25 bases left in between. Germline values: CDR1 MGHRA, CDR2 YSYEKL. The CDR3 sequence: CASSPRSGDTGQLAKNIQYF. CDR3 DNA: TGCGCCAGCAGCCCAAGATCAGGGGACACCGGGCAGCTAGCCAAAAACATTCAGTACTTC.

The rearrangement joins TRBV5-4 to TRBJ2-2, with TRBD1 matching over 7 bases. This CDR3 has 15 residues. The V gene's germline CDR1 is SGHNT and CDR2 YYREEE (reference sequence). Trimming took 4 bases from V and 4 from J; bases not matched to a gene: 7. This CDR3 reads CASSQGGRGTGELFF. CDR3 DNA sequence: TGTGCCAGCAGCCAAGGGGGCCGGGGCACCGGGGAGCTGTTTTTT.

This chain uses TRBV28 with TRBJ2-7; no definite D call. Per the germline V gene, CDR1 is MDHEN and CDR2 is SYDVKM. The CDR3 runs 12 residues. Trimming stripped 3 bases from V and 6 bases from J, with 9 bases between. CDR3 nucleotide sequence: TGTGCCAGCAGTTTGAGCTTCGGCGAGCAGTACTTC. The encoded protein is CASSLSFGEQYF.

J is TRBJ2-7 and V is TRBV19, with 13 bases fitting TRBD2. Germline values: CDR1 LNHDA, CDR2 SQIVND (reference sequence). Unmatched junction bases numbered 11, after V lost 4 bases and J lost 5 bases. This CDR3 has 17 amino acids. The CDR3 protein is CASSTTTRTSGSHEQYF. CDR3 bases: TGTGCCAGTAGTACAACCACAAGGACTAGCGGGAGCCACGAGCAGTACTTC.

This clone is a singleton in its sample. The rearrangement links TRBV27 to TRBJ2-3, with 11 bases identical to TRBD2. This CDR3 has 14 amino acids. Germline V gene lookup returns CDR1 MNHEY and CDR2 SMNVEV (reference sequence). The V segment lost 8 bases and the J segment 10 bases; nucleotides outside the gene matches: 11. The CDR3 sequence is CASGELAGVGAQYF. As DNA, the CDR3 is TGTGCCAGCGGGGAACTAGCGGGGGTAGGAGCGCAGTATTTT.

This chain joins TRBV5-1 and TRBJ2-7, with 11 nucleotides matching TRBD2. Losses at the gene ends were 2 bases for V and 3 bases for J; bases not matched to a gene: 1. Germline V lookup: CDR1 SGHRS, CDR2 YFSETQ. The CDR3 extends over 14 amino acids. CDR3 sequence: CASSFTSGSYEQYF. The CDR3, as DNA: TGCGCCAGCAGCTTTACTAGCGGGAGCTACGAGCAGTACTTC.

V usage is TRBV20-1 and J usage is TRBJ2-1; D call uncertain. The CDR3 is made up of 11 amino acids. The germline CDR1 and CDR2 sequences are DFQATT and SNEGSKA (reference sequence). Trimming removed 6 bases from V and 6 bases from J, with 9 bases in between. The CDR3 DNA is TGCAGTGCCCCCCTTGTCAATGAGCAGTTCTTC. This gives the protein CSAPLVNEQFF.

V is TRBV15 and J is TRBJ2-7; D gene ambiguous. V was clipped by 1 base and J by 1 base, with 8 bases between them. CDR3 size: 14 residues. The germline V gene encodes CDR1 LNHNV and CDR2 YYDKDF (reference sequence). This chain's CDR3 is CATSRGTSSYEQYF. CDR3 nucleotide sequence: TGTGCCACCAGCAGAGGTACATCTTCCTACGAGCAGTACTTC.

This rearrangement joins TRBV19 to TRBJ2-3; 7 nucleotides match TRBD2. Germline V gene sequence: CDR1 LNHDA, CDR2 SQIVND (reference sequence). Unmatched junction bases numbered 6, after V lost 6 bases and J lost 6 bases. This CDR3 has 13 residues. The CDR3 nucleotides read TGTGCCAGTAGGGGGAGGGATGACGATACGCAGTATTTT. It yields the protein CASRGRDDDTQYF.

The CDR3 here is CASSNRQGRWNTEAFF. The DNA for the CDR3 is TGCGCCAGCAGCAACAGACAGGGGAGGTGGAACACTGAAGCTTTCTTT. V and J are TRBV5-1 and TRBJ1-1, with 8 positions matching TRBD1. Germline V gene lookup returns CDR1 SGHRS and CDR2 YFSETQ. V gave up 4 bases and J gave up 1 base; unmatched junction bases: 9. This CDR3 spans 16 amino acids.

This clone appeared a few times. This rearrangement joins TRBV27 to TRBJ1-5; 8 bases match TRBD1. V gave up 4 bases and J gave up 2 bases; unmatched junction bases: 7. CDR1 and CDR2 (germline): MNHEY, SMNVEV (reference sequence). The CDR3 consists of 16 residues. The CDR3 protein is CASSSSGGLGNQPQHF. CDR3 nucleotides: TGTGCCAGCAGTTCGTCAGGGGGCTTGGGCAATCAGCCCCAGCATTTT.

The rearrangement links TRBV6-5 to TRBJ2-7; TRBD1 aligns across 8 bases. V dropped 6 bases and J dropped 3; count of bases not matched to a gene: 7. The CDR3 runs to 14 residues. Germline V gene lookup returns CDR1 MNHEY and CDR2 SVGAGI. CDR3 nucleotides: TGTGCCAGCAGACCGTCTACAGGGGGCTACGAGCAGTACTTC. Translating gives CASRPSTGGYEQYF.

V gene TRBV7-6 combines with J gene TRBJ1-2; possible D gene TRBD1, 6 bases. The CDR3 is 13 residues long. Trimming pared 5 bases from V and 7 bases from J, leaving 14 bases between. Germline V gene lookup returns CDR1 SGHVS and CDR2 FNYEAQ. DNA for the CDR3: TGTGCCAGCAGCCCACAGGGAAACGTTGGCTACACCTTC. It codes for CASSPQGNVGYTF.

For the CDR3, the DNA is TGTGCCAGCAGCATGGCAGGGATCTATGGCTACACCTTC. Translating gives CASSMAGIYGYTF. This chain uses TRBV7-2 with TRBJ1-2; TRBD1 is a possible D gene (5 bases). CDR1 and CDR2 from the germline V gene are SGHTA and FQGNSA. This CDR3 is built from 13 residues. Trimming stripped 5 bases from V and 4 bases from J, with 11 bases between.

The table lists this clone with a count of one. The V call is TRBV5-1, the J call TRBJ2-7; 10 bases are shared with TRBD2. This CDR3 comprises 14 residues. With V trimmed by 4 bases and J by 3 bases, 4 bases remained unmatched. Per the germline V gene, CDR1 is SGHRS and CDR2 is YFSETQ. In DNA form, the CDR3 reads TGCGCCAGCAGCCTTGAGCGGGGGGGCTACGAGCAGTACTTC. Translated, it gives CASSLERGGYEQYF. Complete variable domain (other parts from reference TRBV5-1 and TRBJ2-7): KAGVTQTPRYLIKTRGQQVTLSCSPISGHRSVSWYQQTPGQGLQFLFEYFSETQRNKGNFPGRFSGRQFSNSRSEMNVSTLELGDSALYLCASSLERGGYEQYFGPGTRLTVT.

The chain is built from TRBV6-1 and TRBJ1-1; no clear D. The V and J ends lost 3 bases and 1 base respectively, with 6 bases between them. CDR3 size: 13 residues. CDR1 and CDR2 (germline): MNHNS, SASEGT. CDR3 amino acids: CASSDTTNTEAFF. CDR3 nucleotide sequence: TGTGCCAGCAGTGACACGACGAACACTGAAGCTTTCTTT.

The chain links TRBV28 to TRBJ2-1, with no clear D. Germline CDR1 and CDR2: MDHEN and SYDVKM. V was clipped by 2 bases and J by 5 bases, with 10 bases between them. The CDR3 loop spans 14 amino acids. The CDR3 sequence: CASSLRPGNNEQFF. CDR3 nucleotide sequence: TGTGCCAGCAGTTTAAGGCCCGGCAACAATGAGCAGTTCTTC. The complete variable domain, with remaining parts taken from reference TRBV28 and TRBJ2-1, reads DVKVTQSSRYLVKRTGEKVFLECVQDMDHENMFWYRQDPGLGLRLIYFSYDVKMKEKGDIPEGYSVSREKKERFSLILESASTNQTSMYLCASSLRPGNNEQFFGPGTRLTVL.

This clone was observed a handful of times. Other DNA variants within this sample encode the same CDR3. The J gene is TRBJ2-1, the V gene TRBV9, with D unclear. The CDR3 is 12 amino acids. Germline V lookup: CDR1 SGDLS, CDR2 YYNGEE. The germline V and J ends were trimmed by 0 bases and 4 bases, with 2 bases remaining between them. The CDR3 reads CASSVGYNEQFF. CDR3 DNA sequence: TGTGCCAGCAGCGTAGGATACAATGAGCAGTTCTTC.

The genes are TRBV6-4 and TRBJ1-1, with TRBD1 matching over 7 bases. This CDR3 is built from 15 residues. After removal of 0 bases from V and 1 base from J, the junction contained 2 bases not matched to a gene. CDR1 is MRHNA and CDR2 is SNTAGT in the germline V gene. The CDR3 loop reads CASSDSRTGNTEAFF. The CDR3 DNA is TGTGCCAGCAGTGACTCTAGGACAGGGAACACTGAAGCTTTCTTT.

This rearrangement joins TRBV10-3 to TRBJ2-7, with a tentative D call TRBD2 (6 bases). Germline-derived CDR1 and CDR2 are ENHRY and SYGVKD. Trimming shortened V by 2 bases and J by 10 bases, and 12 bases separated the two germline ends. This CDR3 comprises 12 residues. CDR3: CAISETLGGQYF. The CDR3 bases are TGTGCCATCAGTGAGACCCTCGGGGGACAGTACTTC.

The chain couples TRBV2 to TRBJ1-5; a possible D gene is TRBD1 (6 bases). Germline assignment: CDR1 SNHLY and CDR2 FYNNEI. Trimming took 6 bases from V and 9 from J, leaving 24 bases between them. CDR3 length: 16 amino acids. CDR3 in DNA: TGTGCCAGCAGGAAGGGGGGGACGGGTATAGGACCGCCCCAGCATTTT. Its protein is CASRKGGTGIGPPQHF.

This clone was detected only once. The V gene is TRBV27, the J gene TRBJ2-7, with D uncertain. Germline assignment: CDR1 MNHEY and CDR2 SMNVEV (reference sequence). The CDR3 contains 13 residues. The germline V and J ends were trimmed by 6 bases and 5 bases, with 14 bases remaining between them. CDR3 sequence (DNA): TGTGCCAGCAGCCCGGGCCTAAGGCACGAGCAGTACTTC. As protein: CASSPGLRHEQYF.

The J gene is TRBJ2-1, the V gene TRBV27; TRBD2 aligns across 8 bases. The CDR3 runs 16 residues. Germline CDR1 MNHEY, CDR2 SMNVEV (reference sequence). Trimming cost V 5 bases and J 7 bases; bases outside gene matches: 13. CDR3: CASSPILPGGDNEQFF. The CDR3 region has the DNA TGTGCCAGCAGTCCCATCCTTCCGGGAGGGGATAATGAGCAGTTCTTC.

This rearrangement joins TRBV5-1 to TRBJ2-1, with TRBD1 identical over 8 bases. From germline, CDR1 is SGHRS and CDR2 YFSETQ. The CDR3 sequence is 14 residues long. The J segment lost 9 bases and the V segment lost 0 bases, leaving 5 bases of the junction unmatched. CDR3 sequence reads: CASSLAAGGREQFF. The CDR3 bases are TGCGCCAGCAGCTTGGCGGCAGGGGGCCGTGAGCAGTTCTTC.

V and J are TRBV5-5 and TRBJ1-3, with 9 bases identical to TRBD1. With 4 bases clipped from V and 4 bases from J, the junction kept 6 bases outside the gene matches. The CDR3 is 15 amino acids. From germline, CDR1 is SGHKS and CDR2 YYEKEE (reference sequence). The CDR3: CASSRTGGIGNTIYF. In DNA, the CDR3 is TGTGCCAGCAGCAGAACAGGGGGCATCGGAAACACCATATATTTT.